This passage covers 15 T cell receptor beta chains from one sample sequenced in a study of T cells and Merkel cell carcinoma outcomes. TCRdb's copy holds only in-frame clones and misses some; the assay was immunoSEQ multiplex PCR. The sample has about 2,000 clones; roughly 92% are singletons. Sequencing used tumor tissue from Merkel cell carcinoma. The source of these receptors is a human donor with Merkel cell carcinoma.

This chain joins TRBV2 and TRBJ1-4; tentatively, D is TRBD1 (5 bases). The ends were cut back, 2 bases at V and 8 bases at J, with 15 bases in the middle. Germline loops: CDR1 SNHLY, CDR2 FYNNEI. The CDR3 runs 15 residues. The CDR3 bases are TGTGCCAGCAGTGAAATTCAGGGCCCAGGAGAAAAACTGTTTTTT. Translation: CASSEIQGPGEKLFF.

The chain combines TRBV9 with TRBJ1-3, with D unresolved. The CDR3 spans 14 residues. Trimming stripped 5 bases from V and 2 bases from J, with 11 bases between. Germline V gene sequence: CDR1 SGDLS, CDR2 YYNGEE. CDR3 sequence: CASRGGNTGNTIYF. CDR3 bases: TGTGCCAGCAGGGGTGGGAACACTGGAAACACCATATATTTT.

The chain links TRBV9 to TRBJ2-2; the D is unclear. The V gene lost 0 bases and the J gene lost 3 bases, with 6 bases spanning the gap. The germline V gene has CDR1 SGDLS and CDR2 YYNGEE. The length of the CDR3 is 14 residues. The CDR3 DNA reads as TGTGCCAGCAGCGTAGAATGGTACACCGGGGAGCTGTTTTTT. Translation: CASSVEWYTGELFF.

This chain joins TRBV6-5 and TRBJ2-7; 9 nucleotides align to TRBD2. Per germline, CDR1 MNHEY and CDR2 SVGAGI. Trimming took 5 bases from V and 7 from J; bases not matched to a gene: 9. The CDR3 runs to 14 residues. CDR3: CASSIQAGGYEQYF. In DNA, the CDR3 is TGTGCCAGCAGTATTCAAGCGGGAGGCTATGAGCAGTACTTC.

V gene TRBV9 combines with J gene TRBJ2-5; a weak D match, TRBD1 (5 bases). CDR1 is SGDLS, CDR2 YYNGEE, per germline. The CDR3 loop spans 13 amino acids. Trimming removed 4 bases at V and 5 bases at J, with 12 bases between. For the CDR3, the DNA is TGTGCCAGCAGCCTCCAGGGTTGGGAGACCCAGTACTTC. This codes for CASSLQGWETQYF.

There are a few counts of this clone. The rearrangement joins TRBV19 to TRBJ1-6, with 9 bases lining up with TRBD1. The CDR3 runs 14 residues. From germline, CDR1 is LNHDA and CDR2 SQIVND (reference sequence). V lost 4 bases and J lost 5; bases outside the gene matches: 0. CDR3 DNA sequence: TGTGCCAGTAGTAGGACAGGGGATAATTCACCCCTCCACTTT. Protein product: CASSRTGDNSPLHF.

The genes are TRBV11-2 and TRBJ2-3; D may be TRBD2 (6 bases). The germline V gene has CDR1 SGHAT and CDR2 FQNNGV. There are 16 residues in the CDR3. V lost 4 bases, J lost 0 bases, and 14 bases lay in between. The CDR3 loop reads CASSSWRAVSTDTQYF. Here the CDR3 DNA reads TGTGCCAGCAGCTCATGGAGGGCAGTTAGCACAGATACGCAGTATTTT.

The chain has TRBV4-1 and TRBJ1-2; D is unresolved. The CDR3 is made up of 16 amino acids. CDR1 is MGHRA, CDR2 YSYEKL, per germline. V gave up 1 base and J gave up 1 base, with 13 bases separating them. CDR3 nucleotide sequence: TGCGCCAGCAGCCAAGTCACGGGATATTATAACTATGGCTACACCTTC. This codes for CASSQVTGYYNYGYTF.

This clone was seen a single time. The chain carries TRBV4-2 and TRBJ1-2, with D possibly matching TRBD1 (6 bases). Germline V gene lookup returns CDR1 LGHNA and CDR2 YNFKEQ. CDR3 length: 15 amino acids. Deletions cut 3 bases from V and 5 bases from J, with 16 bases between. The CDR3 loop reads CASSQAQGRGYGYTF. The CDR3 nucleotides read TGTGCCAGCAGCCAGGCACAGGGTCGGGGTTATGGCTACACCTTC.

V usage is TRBV28 and J usage is TRBJ2-5; D possibly corresponds to TRBD2 (5 bases). The V gene lost 3 bases and the J gene lost 5 bases, with 16 bases spanning the gap. CDR3 length: 15 amino acids. Per germline, CDR1 MDHEN and CDR2 SYDVKM. CDR3 protein: CASSFGSTSWETQYF. The CDR3 DNA reads TGTGCCAGCAGTTTCGGGTCAACTAGTTGGGAGACCCAGTACTTC.

J is TRBJ1-1 and V is TRBV14, with a tentative D call TRBD1 (6 bases). This CDR3 has 15 residues. Germline V gene sequence: CDR1 SGHDN, CDR2 FVKESK. Trimming pared 2 bases from V and 3 bases from J, leaving 13 bases between. The CDR3 DNA follows: TGTGCCAGCAGCCAAAGAACAGGGTGGGACACTGAAGCTTTCTTT. It is translated as CASSQRTGWDTEAFF.

The chain links TRBV6-1 to TRBJ2-1, with 7 bases matching TRBD1. This CDR3 comprises 15 residues. Trimming at V came to 7 bases and at J to 5 bases, leaving 11 bases not matched to a gene. Germline V lookup: CDR1 MNHNS, CDR2 SASEGT. CDR3 DNA sequence: TGTGCCAGCATCACATGGGCAGGGGGAGACAATGAGCAGTTCTTC. Amino acid sequence: CASITWAGGDNEQFF.

The gene calls are TRBV5-1 and TRBJ2-7; weak D call: TRBD2 (5 bases). The V end was cut by 2 bases, the J end by 2 bases, with 11 bases between. Germline V lookup: CDR1 SGHRS, CDR2 YFSETQ. The CDR3 has 14 amino acids. The CDR3 DNA reads as TGCGCCAGCAGCTTCGGGAATCCCCCCTACGAGCAGTACTTC. Translating it yields CASSFGNPPYEQYF.

The chain links TRBV4-1 to TRBJ2-3, with D uncertain. V lost 2 bases and J 0 bases, leaving 6 bases between the germline ends. This CDR3 has 14 amino acids. In germline, CDR1 is MGHRA, CDR2 YSYEKL. The CDR3 here is CASSQMLSTDTQYF. CDR3 DNA: TGCGCCAGCAGCCAAATGTTGAGCACAGATACGCAGTATTTT.

V and J are TRBV4-1 and TRBJ2-5; TRBD2 agrees at 7 bases. V lost 2 bases to trimming and J lost 2 bases; unmatched junction nucleotides: 11. The germline CDR1 and CDR2 sequences are MGHRA and YSYEKL. This CDR3 has 17 amino acids. The CDR3 sequence is CASSQTLVAGNQETQYF. CDR3 DNA: TGCGCCAGCAGCCAAACCCTGGTAGCGGGCAATCAAGAGACCCAGTACTTC.